This T cell receptor beta chain was obtained from a study of Tregs in tolerant kidney transplant recipients. At the level of the study: After more than five days with irradiated graft donor PBMCs, CFSE-labeled recipient PBMCs were FACS-sorted.

Points from the study as a whole: Tregs expanded with activated donor B cells seemed most donor-specific.

This clone was seen a few times. The antigen is undetermined. Clones were read by immunoSEQ multiplex PCR, and TCRdb kept only the in-frame ones, dropping some. The table has over 3,500 clones, approximately 50% seen once. The material sequenced was CD8+ T cells from blood cultured with allogeneic cells. This clonotype was obtained from a human donor in good health.

The CDR3 DNA sequence: TGCGCCAGCAGCCAAGTTTTCTATAGGCAGGAGACCCAGTACTTC. Amino acids: CASSQVFYRQETQYF. This chain uses TRBV4-1 with TRBJ2-5; D uncertain. This CDR3 is built from 15 residues. CDR1 and CDR2 from the germline V gene are MGHRA and YSYEKL. Trimming pared 1 base from V and 5 bases from J, leaving 14 bases between.